The rows below give T cell receptor beta chains drawn from one sample of a study of blood T cell repertoires in COVID-19. Repertoires were generated with immunoSEQ multiplex PCR, while TCRdb's copy carries only in-frame clones and drops some. The sample holds 300,000 to 350,000 clones; over 75% are singletons and the top ten take under 7%. Sequencing was done on a sample of peripheral blood. The source is a woman aged 25 to 39 with COVID-19, enrolled during active disease. CDR3s include the opening cysteine and the closing phenylalanine or tryptophan. Each record gives: J gene, clone size, D gene, V gene, CDR3 protein, CDR3 DNA. The D gene is left open where the match is weak. Clone sizes are given selectively: once, few, many, or a class where the clone is expanded.

J gene: TRBJ2-2; clone size: -; D gene: TRBD2; V gene: TRBV7-6; CDR3 protein: CASSLVPSGGNTGELFF; CDR3 DNA: TGTGCCAGCAGCTTAGTTCCTAGCGGGGGAAACACCGGGGAGCTGTTTTTT
J gene: TRBJ1-6; clone size: -; D gene: TRBD1; V gene: TRBV28; CDR3 protein: CASSFRPQGARGTLHF; CDR3 DNA: TGTGCCAGCAGTTTCCGCCCTCAGGGGGCGCGAGGGACCCTCCACTTT
J gene: TRBJ2-1; clone size: -; D gene: TRBD2; V gene: TRBV4-1; CDR3 protein: CASSQRLAGDSNEQFF; CDR3 DNA: TGCGCCAGCAGCCAAAGACTAGCGGGAGATTCCAATGAGCAGTTCTTC
J gene: TRBJ2-1; clone size: once; D gene: TRBD1; V gene: TRBV19; CDR3 protein: CASSQTGENEQFF; CDR3 DNA: TGTGCCAGTAGCCAAACAGGGGAGAATGAGCAGTTCTTC
J gene: TRBJ1-5; clone size: -; D gene: TRBD1; V gene: TRBV12-3/TRBV12-4; CDR3 protein: CASSLTGGQPQHF; CDR3 DNA: TGTGCCAGCAGTTTAACAGGGGGGCAGCCCCAGCATTTT
J gene: TRBJ2-1; clone size: -; D gene: TRBD2; V gene: TRBV11-2; CDR3 protein: CASSLEASGRGHGFF; CDR3 DNA: TGTGCCAGCAGCTTAGAGGCCAGCGGGAGGGGGCACGGGTTCTTC
J gene: TRBJ1-2; clone size: -; D gene: -; V gene: TRBV5-1; CDR3 protein: CASSTTTGNYGYTF; CDR3 DNA: TGCGCCAGCAGCACAACCACAGGGAACTATGGCTACACCTTC
J gene: TRBJ2-1; clone size: -; D gene: -; V gene: TRBV4-1; CDR3 protein: CASSQDRGFEQFF; CDR3 DNA: TGCGCCAGCAGCCAAGATAGGGGGTTTGAGCAGTTCTTC
J gene: TRBJ1-4; clone size: -; D gene: -; V gene: TRBV20-1; CDR3 protein: CSASRGKKLFF; CDR3 DNA: TGCAGTGCGTCCCGGGGGAAAAAACTGTTTTTT
J gene: TRBJ1-5; clone size: -; D gene: -; V gene: TRBV30; CDR3 protein: CAWSDGLDQPQHF; CDR3 DNA: TGTGCCTGGAGCGACGGACTGGACCAGCCCCAGCATTTT
J gene: TRBJ2-2; clone size: -; D gene: -; V gene: TRBV5-1; CDR3 protein: CASSWQPGMTGELFF; CDR3 DNA: TGCGCCAGCAGCTGGCAACCCGGGATGACCGGGGAGCTGTTTTTT
J gene: TRBJ1-1; clone size: once; D gene: TRBD1; V gene: TRBV6-5; CDR3 protein: CASSSWTGTNTEAFF; CDR3 DNA: TGTGCCAGCAGTTCCTGGACAGGGACGAACACTGAAGCTTTCTTT
J gene: TRBJ1-2; clone size: -; D gene: -; V gene: TRBV7-2; CDR3 protein: CASGLTGGGGYTF; CDR3 DNA: TGTGCCAGCGGTCTGACTGGGGGCGGGGGCTACACCTTC
J gene: TRBJ2-1; clone size: -; D gene: TRBD1; V gene: TRBV6-2/TRBV6-3; CDR3 protein: CASSDRDNEQFF; CDR3 DNA: TGTGCCAGCAGTGACAGGGACAATGAGCAGTTCTTC
J gene: TRBJ1-2; clone size: -; D gene: TRBD1; V gene: TRBV6-5; CDR3 protein: CASSPRTGGVNGYTF; CDR3 DNA: TGTGCCAGCAGTCCCCGGACAGGGGGCGTAAATGGCTACACCTTC
J gene: TRBJ2-7; clone size: -; D gene: -; V gene: TRBV6-5; CDR3 protein: CASSHGGGREQYF; CDR3 DNA: TGTGCCAGCAGTCACGGCGGGGGCCGCGAGCAGTACTTC
J gene: TRBJ2-7; clone size: -; D gene: -; V gene: TRBV9; CDR3 protein: CASSAGTQQWRTYEQYF; CDR3 DNA: TGTGCCAGCAGCGCCGGAACACAGCAGTGGAGGACCTACGAGCAGTACTTC
J gene: TRBJ1-1; clone size: -; D gene: TRBD1; V gene: TRBV6-6; CDR3 protein: CATLPPDRGGTEAFF; CDR3 DNA: TGTGCCACCCTTCCCCCCGACAGGGGAGGCACTGAAGCTTTCTTT